This T cell receptor (beta chain) was profiled in a study of CD8 T cells in Susac syndrome (dated by TCRdb to the late 2010s). Background on the whole study: Among the Susac syndrome patients who were sequenced, clinically active disease was present in 5 or 6 and clinical remission was observed in roughly eight. At the time of blood withdrawal, Susac syndrome patients were either therapy-naive, taking corticosteroids (with some also receiving IVIg), or on IVIg alone. The study used repertoire sequencing to test whether antigen drove CD8+ T cell activation and differentiation in Susac syndrome.

Concerning this clonotype: No antigen is known for it. Qualities for individual bases were not recorded, and no much larger clone is one base off.

The CDR3 runs 16 residues from the cysteine to the phenylalanine. Of all the DNA, just the CDR3 is kept, 48 bases in frame from base 1. V has 0 bases trimmed and J has 3 bases trimmed; junction bases matching no gene number 5. CDR1 and CDR2, per the germline V gene (reference sequence), are DFQATT and SNEGSKA. RNA was extracted using the RNeasy kit, and roughly 0.45 to 1 microgram was reverse transcribed with random hexamers. The immunoSEQ multiplex PCR assay, which covers 54 Vbeta and 13 Jbeta segments, was used to amplify TCR beta CDR3 regions. PCR amplification bias was corrected by using a synthetic template baseline for primer optimization and computational correction. On the authors' methods: Reads were annotated to V, D and J genes according to IMGT and were analyzed with immunoSEQ Analyzer, with only productive sequences retained. Clonality was calculated as one minus the Shannon entropy normalized by log2 of the number of productive unique sequences. For each patient and control, public and private clones were evaluated among the 100 most prevalent clones. Clones were defined as Susac-specific if absent from the healthy and MS cohorts, from approximately 1,100 published viral clones and from other ImmuneACCESS disease sequences. Clones were called with MiXCR by TCRdb after fastp trimmed the public reads at Q25, and only in-frame beta chains were retained. Rows with a matching CDR3 protein are joined into one entry that keeps the most common DNA and genes. These V and J calls are TCRdb output, not the study's own analysis. This sample is represented by tens of thousands of distinct CDR3 sequences; 93% of them were singletons. Jointly, the top ten make up approximately 0.15% of the sample.

Beyond this particular receptor, the publication reports: The study acknowledged that relatively few individuals were included in the TCR sequencing and HLA analysis. No clonal expansion was detected in the CD4+ T cell repertoire of Susac syndrome patients.

Peripheral blood CD8+ and CD4+ T cells from healthy donors, Susac syndrome patients and multiple sclerosis patients were profiled using high-throughput TCR beta sequencing. The Susac syndrome patients fulfilled recently defined diagnostic criteria for definite or probable disease. CD8+ TEMRA cells were enriched by FACS, while bulk CD8+ and CD4+ T cells were purified by magnetic negative isolation. Blood was collected in EDTA tubes and processed within 24 hours, with PBMCs isolated through density gradient centrifugation. PBMCs intended for TCR sequencing were cryopreserved in liquid nitrogen and thawed later in a water bath at 37 degrees C. A purity of at least 90% was achieved for sorted or isolated CD4+, CD8+ and CD8+ TEMRA cells.

Input material: CD4+ T cells from PBMCs. The chain was built from TRBV20-1 and TRBJ2-1; 10 bases in between match TRBD1. The sequence was obtained from a human donor with Susac syndrome. The CDR3 reads as follows: CSARDYRDRGYNEQFF. The nucleotide sequence is given as TGCAGTGCTAGAGACTACCGGGACAGGGGCTACAATGAGCAGTTCTTC.